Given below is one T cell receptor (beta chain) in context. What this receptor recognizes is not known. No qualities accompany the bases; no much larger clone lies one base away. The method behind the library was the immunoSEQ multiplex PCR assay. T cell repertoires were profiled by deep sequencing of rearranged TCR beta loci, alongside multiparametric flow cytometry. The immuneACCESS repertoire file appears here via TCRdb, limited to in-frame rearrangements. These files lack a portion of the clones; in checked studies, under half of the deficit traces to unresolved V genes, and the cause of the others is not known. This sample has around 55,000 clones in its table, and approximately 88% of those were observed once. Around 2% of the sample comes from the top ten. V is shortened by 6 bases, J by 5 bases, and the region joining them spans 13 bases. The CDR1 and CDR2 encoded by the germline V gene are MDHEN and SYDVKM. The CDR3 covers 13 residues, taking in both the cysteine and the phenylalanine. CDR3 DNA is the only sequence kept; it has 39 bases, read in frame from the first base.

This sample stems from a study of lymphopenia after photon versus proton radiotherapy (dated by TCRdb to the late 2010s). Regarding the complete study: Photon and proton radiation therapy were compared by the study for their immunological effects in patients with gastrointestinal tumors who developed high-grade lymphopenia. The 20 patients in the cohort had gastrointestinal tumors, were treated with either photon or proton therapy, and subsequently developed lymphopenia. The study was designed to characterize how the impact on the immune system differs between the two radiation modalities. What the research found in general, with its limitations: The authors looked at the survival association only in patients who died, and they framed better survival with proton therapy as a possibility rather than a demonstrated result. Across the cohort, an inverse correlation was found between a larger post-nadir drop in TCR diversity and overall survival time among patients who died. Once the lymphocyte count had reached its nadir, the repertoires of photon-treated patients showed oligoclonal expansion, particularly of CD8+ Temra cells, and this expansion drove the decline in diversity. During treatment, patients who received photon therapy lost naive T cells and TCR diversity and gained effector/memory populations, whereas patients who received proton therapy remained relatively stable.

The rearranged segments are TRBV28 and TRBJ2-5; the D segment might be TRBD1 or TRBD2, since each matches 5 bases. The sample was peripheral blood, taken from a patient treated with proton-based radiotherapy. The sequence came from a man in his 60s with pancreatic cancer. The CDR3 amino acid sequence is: CASSQGGWETQYF. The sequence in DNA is TGTGCCAGCAGCCAGGGCGGGTGGGAGACCCAGTACTTC. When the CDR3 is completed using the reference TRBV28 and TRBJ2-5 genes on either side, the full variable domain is DVKVTQSSRYLVKRTGEKVFLECVQDMDHENMFWYRQDPGLGLRLIYFSYDVKMKEKGDIPEGYSVSREKKERFSLILESASTNQTSMYLCASSQGGWETQYFGPGTRLLVL.